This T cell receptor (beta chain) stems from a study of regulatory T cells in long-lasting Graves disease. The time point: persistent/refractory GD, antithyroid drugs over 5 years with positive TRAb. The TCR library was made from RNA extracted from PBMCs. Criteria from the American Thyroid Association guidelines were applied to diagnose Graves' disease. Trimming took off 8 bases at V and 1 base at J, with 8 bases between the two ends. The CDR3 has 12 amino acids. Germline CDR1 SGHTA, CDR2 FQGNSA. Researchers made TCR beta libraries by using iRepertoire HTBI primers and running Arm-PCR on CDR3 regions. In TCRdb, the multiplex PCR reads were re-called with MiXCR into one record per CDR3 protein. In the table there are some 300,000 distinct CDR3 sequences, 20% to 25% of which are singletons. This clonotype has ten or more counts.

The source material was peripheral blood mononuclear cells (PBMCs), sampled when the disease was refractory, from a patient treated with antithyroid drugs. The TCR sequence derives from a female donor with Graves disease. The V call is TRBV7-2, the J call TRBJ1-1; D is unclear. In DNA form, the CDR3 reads TGTGCCAGCGGCTCGGGGAACACTGAAGCTTTCTTT. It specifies CASGSGNTEAFF.